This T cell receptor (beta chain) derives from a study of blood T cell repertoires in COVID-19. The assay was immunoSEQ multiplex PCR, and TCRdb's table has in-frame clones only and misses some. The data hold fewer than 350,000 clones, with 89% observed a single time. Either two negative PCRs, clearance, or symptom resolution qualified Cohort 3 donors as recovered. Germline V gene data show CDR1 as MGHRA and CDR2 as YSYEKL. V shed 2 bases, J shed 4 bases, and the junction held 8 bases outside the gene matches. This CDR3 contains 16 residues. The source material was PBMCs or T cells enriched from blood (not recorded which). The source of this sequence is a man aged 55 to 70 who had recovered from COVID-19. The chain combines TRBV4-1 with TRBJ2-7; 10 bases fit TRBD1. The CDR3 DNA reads TGCGCCAGCAGCCAACAACCGGGACAGGGGTGGTACGAGCAGTACTTC. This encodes CASSQQPGQGWYEQYF.